This T cell receptor beta chain was profiled in a study of blood T cell repertoires in COVID-19. Whole-study context: Collection of acute and convalescent COVID-19 samples took place in the United States, Italy and Spain. From T cells, B-cell-depleted T cells, or PBMCs came the material, which was cDNA or gDNA.

Profiling relied on immunoSEQ multiplex PCR, and the TCRdb table lists in-frame clones only, not all of them. The data show about 120,000 clones, with 80% to 90% seen just once and roughly 2.2% held by the top ten. The germline gives CDR1 WNHNN, CDR2 SYGVQD (reference sequence). V shed 5 bases and J shed 3 bases, with 15 bases lying between them. The CDR3 is 15 residues long. The material sequenced was peripheral blood. The clonotype originates from a woman between 45 and 60 years old with acute or convalescent COVID-19. The rearrangement uses TRBV10-1 and TRBJ2-3; a possible D gene is TRBD1 (6 bases). The CDR3 region has the DNA TGCGCCAGCAGTCCCAGGGGAGTCGGGACAGATACGCAGTATTTT. Its protein product is CASSPRGVGTDTQYF.